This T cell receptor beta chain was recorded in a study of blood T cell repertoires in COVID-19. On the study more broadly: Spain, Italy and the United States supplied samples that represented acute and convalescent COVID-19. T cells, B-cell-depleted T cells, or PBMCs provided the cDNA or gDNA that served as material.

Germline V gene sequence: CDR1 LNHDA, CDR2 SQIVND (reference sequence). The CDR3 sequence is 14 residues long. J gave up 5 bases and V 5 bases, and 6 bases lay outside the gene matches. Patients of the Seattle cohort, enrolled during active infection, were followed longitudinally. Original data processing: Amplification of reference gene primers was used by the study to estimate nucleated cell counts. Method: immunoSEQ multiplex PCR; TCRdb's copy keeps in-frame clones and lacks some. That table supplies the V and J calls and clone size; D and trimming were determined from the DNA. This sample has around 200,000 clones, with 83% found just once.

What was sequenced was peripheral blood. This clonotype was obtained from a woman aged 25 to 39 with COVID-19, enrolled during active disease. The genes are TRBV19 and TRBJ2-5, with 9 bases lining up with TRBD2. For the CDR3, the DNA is TGTGCCAGTAGTCAGCGGGAGGATTGGGAGACCCAGTACTTC. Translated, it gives CASSQREDWETQYF.